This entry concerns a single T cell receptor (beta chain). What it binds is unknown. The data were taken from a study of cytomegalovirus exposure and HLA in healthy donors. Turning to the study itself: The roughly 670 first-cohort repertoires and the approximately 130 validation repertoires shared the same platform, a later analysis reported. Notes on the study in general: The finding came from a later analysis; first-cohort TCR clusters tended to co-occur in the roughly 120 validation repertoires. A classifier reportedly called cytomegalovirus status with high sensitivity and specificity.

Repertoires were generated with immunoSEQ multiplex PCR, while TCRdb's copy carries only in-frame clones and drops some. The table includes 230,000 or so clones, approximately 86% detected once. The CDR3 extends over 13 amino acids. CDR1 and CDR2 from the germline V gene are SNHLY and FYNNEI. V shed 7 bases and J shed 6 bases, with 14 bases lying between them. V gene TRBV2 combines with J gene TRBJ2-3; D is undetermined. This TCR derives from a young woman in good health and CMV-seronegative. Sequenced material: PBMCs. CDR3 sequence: CASTGLTADTQYF. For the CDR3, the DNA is TGTGCCAGCACTGGGCTTACCGCCGATACGCAGTATTTT.